This paragraph covers one T cell receptor (beta chain) sequence. The data are from a study of technical replicates of blood from a handful of donors. Germline assignment: CDR1 SEHNR and CDR2 FQNEAQ (reference sequence). Trimming left V 2 bases short and J 3 bases short, with 8 bases between. The CDR3 contains 13 residues. Clones were read by immunoSEQ multiplex PCR, and TCRdb kept only the in-frame ones, dropping some. The sample lists more than 65,000 clones; about 96% were seen once. The clonotype originates from a human donor in good health. This rearrangement joins TRBV7-9 to TRBJ2-7; no reliable D call. Sequenced sample: T cells isolated from PBMCs. The CDR3 bases are TGTGCCAGCAGCTTACCCCCCGGCTACGAGCAGTACTTC. Protein: CASSLPPGYEQYF.